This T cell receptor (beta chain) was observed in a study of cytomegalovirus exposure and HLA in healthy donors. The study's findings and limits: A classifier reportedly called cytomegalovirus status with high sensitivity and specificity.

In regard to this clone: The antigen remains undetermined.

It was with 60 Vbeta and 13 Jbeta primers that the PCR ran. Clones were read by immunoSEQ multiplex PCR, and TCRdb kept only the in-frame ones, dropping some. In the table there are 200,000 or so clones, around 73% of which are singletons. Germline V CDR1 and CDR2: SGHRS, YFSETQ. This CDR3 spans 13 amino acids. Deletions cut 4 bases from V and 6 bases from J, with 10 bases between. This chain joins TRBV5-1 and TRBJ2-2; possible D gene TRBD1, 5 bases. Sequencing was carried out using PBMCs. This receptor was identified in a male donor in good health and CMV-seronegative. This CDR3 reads CASSRQGSGELFF. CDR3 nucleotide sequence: TGCGCCAGCAGCCGGCAGGGCTCCGGGGAGCTGTTTTTT.